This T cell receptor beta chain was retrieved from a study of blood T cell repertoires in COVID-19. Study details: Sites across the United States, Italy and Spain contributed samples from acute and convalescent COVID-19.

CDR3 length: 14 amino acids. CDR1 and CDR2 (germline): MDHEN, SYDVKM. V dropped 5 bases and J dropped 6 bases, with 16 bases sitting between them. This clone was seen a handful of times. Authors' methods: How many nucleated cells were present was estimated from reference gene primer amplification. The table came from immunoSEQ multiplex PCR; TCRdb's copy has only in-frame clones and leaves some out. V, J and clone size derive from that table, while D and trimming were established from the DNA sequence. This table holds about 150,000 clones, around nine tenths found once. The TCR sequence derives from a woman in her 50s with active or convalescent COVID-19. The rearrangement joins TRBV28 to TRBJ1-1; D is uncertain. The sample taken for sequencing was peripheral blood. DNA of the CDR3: TGTGCCAGCAGTCTCCCCCACCGGGGTTCTGAAGCTTTCTTT. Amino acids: CASSLPHRGSEAFF.